The 18 T cell receptor beta chains given below trace back to one sample, sequenced in a study of blood T cell repertoires in COVID-19. Generated by immunoSEQ multiplex PCR, the TCRdb table keeps only in-frame clones and is missing some. The repertoire includes around 95,000 clones, about nine tenths of them detected once, and about 5.5% sits in the top ten. Sequenced material: peripheral blood. All receptors come from a man aged 45-65 years with acute or convalescent COVID-19.

The J gene is TRBJ2-1, the V gene TRBV10-3; 8 bases fit TRBD2. Trimming removed 6 bases from V and 2 bases from J; junction bases left unmatched: 6. Per germline, CDR1 ENHRY and CDR2 SYGVKD. CDR3 length equals 15 residues. CDR3 in DNA: TGTGCCATCAGGGCGGGACTAGTCCCCTACAATGAGCAGTTCTTC. Amino acids: CAIRAGLVPYNEQFF.

There are a few counts of this clone. The rearrangement links TRBV5-8 to TRBJ1-5, with D possibly TRBD1 on 6 matching bases. Trimming left V 5 bases short and J 3 bases short, with 9 bases between. The CDR3 totals 13 residues. Per germline, CDR1 SGHTS and CDR2 YDEGEE. The CDR3: CASRRQDNQPQHF. As DNA, the CDR3 is TGTGCCAGCAGGAGACAGGACAATCAGCCCCAGCATTTT.

The V and J genes are TRBV6-5 and TRBJ2-2; 9 bases line up with TRBD2. Germline lookup yields CDR1 MNHEY and CDR2 SVGAGI. The V and J ends lost 0 bases and 4 bases, in that order; junction bases with no gene match: 3. The CDR3 spans 16 residues. The DNA for the CDR3 is TGTGCCAGCAGTTACTCCTTTAGCGGGGGCACCGGGGAGCTGTTTTTT. It codes for CASSYSFSGGTGELFF.

This clone was counted between two and nine times. The CDR3 spells CASSRQPGLAAQTGELFF. CDR3 nucleotides: TGCGCCAGCAGCCGACAGCCGGGACTAGCGGCCCAAACCGGGGAGCTGTTTTTT. This chain links TRBV5-1 with TRBJ2-2; 11 nucleotides match TRBD2. The CDR3 has 18 residues. V dropped 4 bases and J dropped 5; count of bases not matched to a gene: 13. Germline CDR1 reads SGHRS; CDR2 reads YFSETQ.

The chain couples TRBV6-6 to TRBJ1-1; 7 bases fit TRBD1. The CDR3 loop spans 14 amino acids. V dropped 6 bases and J dropped 3; count of bases not matched to a gene: 7. Per the germline V gene, CDR1 is MNHNY and CDR2 is SVGAGI (reference sequence). CDR3 region: CASRDRDRDTEAFF. CDR3 in DNA: TGTGCCAGCAGAGACCGGGACAGAGACACTGAAGCTTTCTTT.

The chain joins TRBV5-1 to TRBJ2-3; TRBD2 aligns across 7 bases. The junction had 7 bases not matched to a gene; V was cut back by 4 bases and J by 2 bases. The germline V gene has CDR1 SGHRS and CDR2 YFSETQ. The CDR3 runs 15 residues. CDR3: CASSLTSRSTDTQYF. The CDR3 DNA reads TGCGCCAGCAGCCTGACTAGCCGTTCCACAGATACGCAGTATTTT.

The chain employs TRBV19 and TRBJ2-3; D not certain. There are 15 residues in the CDR3. Trimming left V 5 bases short and J 6 bases short, with 18 bases between. Germline loops: CDR1 LNHDA, CDR2 SQIVND (reference sequence). The CDR3 region has the DNA TGTGCCAGTAGTGGCCGGGTCTCCAAAAGGGATACGCAGTATTTT. This translates into CASSGRVSKRDTQYF.

V and J are TRBV9 and TRBJ1-3; D perhaps matches TRBD1 (5 bases). Germline CDR1 reads SGDLS; CDR2 reads YYNGEE. The CDR3 covers 18 residues. V lost 0 bases, J lost 2 bases, and 18 bases lay in between. The DNA of the CDR3 is TGTGCCAGCAGCGTAGCTCCGCTCGGAAGGGGTGCTGGAAACACCATATATTTT. Amino acid sequence: CASSVAPLGRGAGNTIYF. Full variable domain (rest looked up from reference TRBV9 and TRBJ1-3): DSGVTQTPKHLITATGQRVTLRCSPRSGDLSVYWYQQSLDQGLQFLIQYYNGEERAKGNILERFSAQQFPDLHSELNLSSLELGDSALYFCASSVAPLGRGAGNTIYFGEGSWLTVV.

The rearrangement links TRBV28 to TRBJ1-6, with 7 positions matching TRBD1. With 6 bases clipped from V and 5 bases from J, the junction kept 7 bases outside the gene matches. Germline values: CDR1 MDHEN, CDR2 SYDVKM. This CDR3 spans 15 amino acids. The CDR3 is CASSQIQGDNSPLHF. For the CDR3, the DNA is TGTGCCAGCAGCCAAATTCAGGGGGATAATTCACCCCTCCACTTT.

The chain uses TRBV6-5 and TRBJ1-2, with 7 bases lining up with TRBD1. Germline-derived CDR1 and CDR2 are MNHEY and SVGAGI. Trimming removed 6 bases from V and 6 bases from J; junction bases left unmatched: 7. CDR3 length: 13 amino acids. CDR3: CASSRDRANGYTF. DNA of the CDR3: TGTGCCAGCAGCCGAGACAGGGCCAATGGCTACACCTTC.

This clone has only one observation. The chain's CDR3 is CASSLGPVNQETQYF. For the CDR3, the DNA is TGCGCCAGCAGCTTGGGCCCGGTTAACCAAGAGACCCAGTACTTC. The chain links TRBV5-1 to TRBJ2-5; D is ambiguous. The CDR3 sequence is 15 residues long. The germline V gene encodes CDR1 SGHRS and CDR2 YFSETQ. V lost 0 bases and J lost 0, with 9 bases in between.

V and J are TRBV5-1 and TRBJ2-1; D may be TRBD2 (6 bases). CDR3 length: 15 amino acids. V was cut by 5 bases and J by 5 bases, with 17 bases left in between. In germline, CDR1 is SGHRS, CDR2 YFSETQ. CDR3 sequence reads: CASRPLAPQDNEQFF. In DNA, the CDR3 is TGCGCCAGCAGACCTCTAGCGCCTCAAGACAATGAGCAGTTCTTC.

The chain uses TRBV12-3 or TRBV12-4 and TRBJ1-2, with 8 bases lining up with TRBD1. The trim removed 5 bases at V and 8 bases at J, leaving 7 bases unmatched. CDR3 length: 13 residues. CDR3 sequence reads: CASSVTGARGYTF. CDR3 DNA: TGTGCCAGCAGTGTGACAGGGGCTAGGGGCTACACCTTC.

V is TRBV19 and J is TRBJ2-3; 13 bases match TRBD2. The V segment lost 5 bases and the J segment 0 bases; nucleotides outside the gene matches: 2. This CDR3 is 16 amino acids long. Germline CDR1 reads LNHDA; CDR2 reads SQIVND (reference sequence). In nucleotides, the CDR3 is TGTGCCAGTAGTGGACTAGCGGGAGTTAGCACAGATACGCAGTATTTT. It specifies CASSGLAGVSTDTQYF.

V usage is TRBV6-5 and J usage is TRBJ2-2; 7 nucleotides agree with TRBD2. Germline values: CDR1 MNHEY, CDR2 SVGAGI. CDR3 length equals 14 residues. Trimming cost V 10 bases and J 0 bases; bases outside gene matches: 5. This chain's CDR3 is CATSSGANTGELFF. The CDR3 DNA reads TGTGCCACCTCGAGCGGGGCGAACACCGGGGAGCTGTTTTTT.

This rearrangement joins TRBV6-6 to TRBJ1-1; the D gene is possibly TRBD1 (6 bases). The CDR3 has 14 residues. Trimming took 5 bases from V and 3 from J, leaving 13 bases between them. Germline values: CDR1 MNHNY, CDR2 SVGAGI (reference sequence). The chain's CDR3 is CASSPRDTYTEAFF. The CDR3 bases are TGTGCCAGCAGTCCCCGGGACACTTACACTGAAGCTTTCTTT.

This chain links TRBV11-3 with TRBJ2-2; 8 bases are a match to TRBD2. The germline gives CDR1 SGHNT, CDR2 YENEEA. J was trimmed by 1 base and V by 5 bases; bases with no gene match: 3. CDR3 length equals 15 residues. The CDR3 DNA sequence: TGTGCCAGCAGCGCGGGACTAGGGAACACCGGGGAGCTGTTTTTT. Its protein product is CASSAGLGNTGELFF.

This clone was observed a single time. The chain has TRBV4-1 and TRBJ2-2; 9 bases fit TRBD2. This CDR3 contains 16 residues. Germline loops: CDR1 MGHRA, CDR2 YSYEKL. The V gene end was trimmed by 3 bases and the J gene end by 7 bases; junction bases not matched to a gene: 9. The CDR3, as DNA: TGCGCCAGCAGCCAGCGGGAGGGCGGTACGAGCGGGGAGCTGTTTTTT. Amino acids: CASSQREGGTSGELFF.